This T cell receptor (beta chain) was profiled in a study of response to subunit inactivated influenza vaccine. General study results and limits: Each seasonal influenza vaccination recruits few new T cells, the authors suggested.

There are a few counts of this clonotype. No antigen is known for it. From the RT-PCR reads, TCRdb called clonotypes with MiXCR, one entry per CDR3 protein. Here the sample spans about 800,000 distinct CDR3 sequences, roughly 20% being singletons. The CDR3 has 14 amino acids. V trimming: 4 bases; J trimming: 4 bases; junction bases outside the gene matches: 4. In germline, CDR1 is SGHRS, CDR2 YFSETQ. The sequencing used PBMCs from blood, collected roughly 5 days after vaccination. The TCR was taken from a man between 45 and 60 years old who received an inactivated influenza vaccine. The chain couples TRBV5-1 to TRBJ1-1; 10 positions match TRBD1. CDR3 sequence: CASSGQGDSTEAFF. CDR3 nucleotides: TGCGCCAGCAGCGGACAGGGGGACAGCACTGAAGCTTTCTTT.